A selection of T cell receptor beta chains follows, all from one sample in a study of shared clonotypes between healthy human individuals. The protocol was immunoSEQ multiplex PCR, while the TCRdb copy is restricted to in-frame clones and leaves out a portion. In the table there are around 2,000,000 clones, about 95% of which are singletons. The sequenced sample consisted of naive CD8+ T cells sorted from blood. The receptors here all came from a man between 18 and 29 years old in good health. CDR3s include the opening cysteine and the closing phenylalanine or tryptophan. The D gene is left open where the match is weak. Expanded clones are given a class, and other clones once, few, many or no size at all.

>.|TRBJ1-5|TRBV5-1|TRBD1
TGCGCCAGCAGCTTAGGGACAGGGGAAAGTCAGCCCCAGCATTTT
CASSLGTGESQPQHF
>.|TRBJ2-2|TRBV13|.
TGTGCCAGCAGCTTCAGGACTACGGGGCTGGGCGGGGAGCTGTTTTTT
CASSFRTTGLGGELFF
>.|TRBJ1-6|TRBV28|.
TGTGCCAGCAAGGTGCCCTATAATTCACCCCTCCACTTT
CASKVPYNSPLHF
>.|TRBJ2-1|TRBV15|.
TGTGCCACCAGCAGAGATGGGGTTAGCTCCTACAATGAGCAGTTCTTC
CATSRDGVSSYNEQFF
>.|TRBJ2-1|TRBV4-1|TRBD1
TGCGCCAGCAGAGAAACAGGGGGCTCCTACAATGAGCAGTTCTTC
CASRETGGSYNEQFF
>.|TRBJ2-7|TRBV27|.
TGTGCCAGCAGTACGACAGCAAACTACGAGCAGTACTTC
CASSTTANYEQYF
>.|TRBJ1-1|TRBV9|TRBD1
TGTGCCAGCACGATGGACAGGGCCGGGGGTGAAGCTTTCTTT
CASTMDRAGGEAFF
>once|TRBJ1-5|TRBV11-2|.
TGTGCCAGCAGCTGGGGCCCTGATCAGCCCCAGCATTTT
CASSWGPDQPQHF
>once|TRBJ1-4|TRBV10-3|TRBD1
TGTGCCATCAGTGAGTCGAATCTGGGGACAGGCAACACTAATGAAAAACTGTTTTTT
CAISESNLGTGNTNEKLFF
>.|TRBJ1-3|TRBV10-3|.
TGTGCCATCAGTAGGGACAACTCTGGAAACACCATATATTTT
CAISRDNSGNTIYF
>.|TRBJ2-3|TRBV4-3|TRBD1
TGCGCCAGCAGCCAAGAGCCACAGGGGGCGGGTGATACGCAGTATTTT
CASSQEPQGAGDTQYF
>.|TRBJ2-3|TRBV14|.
TGTGCCAGCAGCCCGGATAATTGGGGCACAGATACGCAGTATTTT
CASSPDNWGTDTQYF
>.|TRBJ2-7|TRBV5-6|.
TGTGCCAGCAGGGGAGTCAGGGCCGAGCAGTACTTC
CASRGVRAEQYF
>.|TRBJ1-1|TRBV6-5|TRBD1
TGTGCCAGCAGTCCAATCAGGGGGGACACTGAAGCTTTCTTT
CASSPIRGDTEAFF
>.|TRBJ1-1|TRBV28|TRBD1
TGTGCCAGCAGTTGGACAGGGGAAGGGACTGAAGCTTTCTTT
CASSWTGEGTEAFF
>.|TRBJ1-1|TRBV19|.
TGTGCCAGTAGTATCAAGGACACTGAAGCTTTCTTT
CASSIKDTEAFF
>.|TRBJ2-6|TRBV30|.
TGTGCCTGGAGTCAGGGTAACTCTGGGGCCAACGTCCTGACTTTC
CAWSQGNSGANVLTF